The next 11 T cell receptor beta chains were all read from a single sample in a study of blood T cell repertoires in COVID-19. TCRdb keeps only in-frame clones here, not all; method: immunoSEQ multiplex PCR. The profile covers about 98,000 clones, with more than 75% appearing a single time and 9.5% to 10% taken by the ten largest. Material for sequencing was peripheral blood. The receptors here all came from a man aged 55 to 69 with active or convalescent COVID-19.

The chain links TRBV5-6 to TRBJ2-5; D not resolved. Per germline, CDR1 SGHDT and CDR2 YYEEEE. The CDR3 consists of 13 residues. Trimming removed 4 bases at V and 4 bases at J, with 11 bases between. The CDR3 spells CASSLLDLETQYF. The CDR3 coding sequence is TGTGCCAGCAGCCTTCTAGACCTAGAGACCCAGTACTTC.

V is TRBV28 and J is TRBJ2-1, with 7 positions matching TRBD2. The ends lost 1 base at V and 5 bases at J; junction bases unmatched: 5. The CDR3 contains 15 residues. The germline V gene encodes CDR1 MDHEN and CDR2 SYDVKM. The CDR3, as DNA: TGTGCCAGCAGTTTATTGTGGGAGGGCCACAATGAGCAGTTCTTC. This encodes CASSLLWEGHNEQFF. The variable domain in full, with the rest retrieved from reference TRBV28 and TRBJ2-1, is DVKVTQSSRYLVKRTGEKVFLECVQDMDHENMFWYRQDPGLGLRLIYFSYDVKMKEKGDIPEGYSVSREKKERFSLILESASTNQTSMYLCASSLLWEGHNEQFFGPGTRLTVL.

The CDR3 DNA sequence: TGTGCCACCAGCAGGGCTAGCGGAGGGGCCTACAATGAGCAGTTCTTC. It encodes CATSRASGGAYNEQFF. The chain links TRBV15 to TRBJ2-1; 7 nucleotides align to TRBD2. Per germline, CDR1 LNHNV and CDR2 YYDKDF (reference sequence). The CDR3 totals 16 residues. With 3 bases clipped from V and 2 bases from J, the junction kept 7 bases outside the gene matches.

This chain uses TRBV30 with TRBJ2-3, with 8 bases identical to TRBD2. Germline V gene lookup returns CDR1 GTSNPN and CDR2 SVGIG (reference sequence). Trimming took 0 bases from V and 3 from J; bases not matched to a gene: 14. The CDR3 is 18 amino acids. CDR3 DNA: TGTGCCTGGAGTGTACTAGCGGATCTCGGGGGGTTAACAGATACGCAGTATTTT. As protein: CAWSVLADLGGLTDTQYF.

In its sample, this clone was seen a few times. J is TRBJ1-6 and V is TRBV7-6, with 8 bases aligning to TRBD1. The germline gives CDR1 SGHVS, CDR2 FNYEAQ. Trimming cost V 1 base and J 9 bases; bases outside gene matches: 5. The CDR3 is 15 residues long. The chain's CDR3 is CASSLDDRGGSPLHF. The CDR3 DNA reads TGTGCCAGCAGCTTAGACGACAGGGGAGGTTCACCCCTCCACTTT.

This clone was seen once. The sample has other DNA sequences that encode this CDR3 too. V and J are TRBV5-1 and TRBJ1-1; no definite D call. The CDR3 covers 14 residues. Per germline, CDR1 SGHRS and CDR2 YFSETQ. Deletions cut 1 base from V and 5 bases from J, with 12 bases between. CDR3 in amino acids: CASSLSGGETEAFF. The CDR3, as DNA: TGCGCCAGCAGCTTGTCTGGTGGAGAAACTGAAGCTTTCTTT. Using reference TRBV5-1 and TRBJ1-1 for the parts outside the CDR3, the full variable domain is KAGVTQTPRYLIKTRGQQVTLSCSPISGHRSVSWYQQTPGQGLQFLFEYFSETQRNKGNFPGRFSGRQFSNSRSEMNVSTLELGDSALYLCASSLSGGETEAFFGQGTRLTVV.

This chain joins TRBV6-2 or TRBV6-3 and TRBJ2-7; 9 bases map to TRBD1. Trimming took 4 bases from V and 12 from J; bases not matched to a gene: 7. CDR3 length equals 12 residues. The germline V gene encodes CDR1 MNHEY and CDR2 SVGEGT. The CDR3: CASSWDREMWYV. The CDR3 DNA reads as TGTGCCAGCAGTTGGGACAGGGAAATGTGGTACGTC.

This clone was recorded a few times. The chain carries TRBV6-5 and TRBJ1-4; 7 bases are a match to TRBD1. Trimming removed 6 bases from V and 5 bases from J; junction bases left unmatched: 3. The germline V gene has CDR1 MNHEY and CDR2 SVGAGI. The length of the CDR3 is 13 residues. CDR3 bases: TGTGCCAGCAGAACGGACAGGAATGAAAAACTGTTTTTT. Residues: CASRTDRNEKLFF.

This chain uses TRBV3-1 (or the pseudogene TRBV3-2) with TRBJ1-2; 7 bases map to TRBD1. CDR1 is LGHDT, CDR2 YNNKEL, per germline (reference sequence). V lost 2 bases to trimming and J lost 5 bases; unmatched junction nucleotides: 8. CDR3 length: 15 residues. Written as DNA, the CDR3 is TGTGCCAGCAGCCAACTGGACAGGCCGGATTATGGCTACACCTTC. Translation gives CASSQLDRPDYGYTF.

The rearrangement uses TRBV6-5 and TRBJ2-7, with TRBD2 matching 8 bases. CDR1 is MNHEY, CDR2 SVGAGI, per germline. Trimming removed 5 bases from V and 6 bases from J; junction bases left unmatched: 12. The CDR3 spans 15 residues. CDR3 coding DNA: TGTGCCAGCAGTCCTACTAGCGGACTAGTCGGCGAGCAGTACGTC. This encodes CASSPTSGLVGEQYV.

This clone was detected only a few times. The V gene is TRBV14, the J gene TRBJ1-4, with D perhaps matching TRBD1 (6 bases). The CDR3 runs 12 residues. Looked up from germline, CDR1 is SGHDN and CDR2 is FVKESK. Trimming removed 4 bases at V and 14 bases at J, with 14 bases between. This CDR3 is CASSLQGKLLFF. CDR3 bases: TGTGCCAGCAGCCTACAGGGCAAGCTCCTGTTTTTT.